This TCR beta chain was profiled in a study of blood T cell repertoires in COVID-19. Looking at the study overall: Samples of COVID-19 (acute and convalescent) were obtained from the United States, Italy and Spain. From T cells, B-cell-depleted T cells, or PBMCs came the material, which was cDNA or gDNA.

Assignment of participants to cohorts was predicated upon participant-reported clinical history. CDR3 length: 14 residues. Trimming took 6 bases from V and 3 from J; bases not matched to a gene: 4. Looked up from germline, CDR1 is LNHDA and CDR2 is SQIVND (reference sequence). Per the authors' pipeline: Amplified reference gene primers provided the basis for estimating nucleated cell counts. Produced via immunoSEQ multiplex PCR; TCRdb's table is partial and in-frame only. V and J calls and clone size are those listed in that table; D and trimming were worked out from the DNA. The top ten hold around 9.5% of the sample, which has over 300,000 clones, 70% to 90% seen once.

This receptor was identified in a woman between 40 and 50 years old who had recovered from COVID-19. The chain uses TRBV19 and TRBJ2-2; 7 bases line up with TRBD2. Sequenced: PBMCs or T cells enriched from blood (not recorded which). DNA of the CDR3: TGTGCCAGTAGACGCGGGGGTGACACCGGGGAGCTGTTTTTT. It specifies CASRRGGDTGELFF.